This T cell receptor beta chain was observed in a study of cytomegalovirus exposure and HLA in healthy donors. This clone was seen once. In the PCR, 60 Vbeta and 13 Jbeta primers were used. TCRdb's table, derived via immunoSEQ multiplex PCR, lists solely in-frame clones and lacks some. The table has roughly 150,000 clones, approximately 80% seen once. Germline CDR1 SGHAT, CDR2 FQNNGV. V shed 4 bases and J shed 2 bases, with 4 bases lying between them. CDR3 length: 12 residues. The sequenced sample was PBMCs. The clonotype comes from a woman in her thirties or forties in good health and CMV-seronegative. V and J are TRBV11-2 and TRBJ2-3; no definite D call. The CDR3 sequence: CASSSSTDTQYF. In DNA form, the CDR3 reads TGTGCCAGCAGCTCCTCCACAGATACGCAGTATTTT.